These 10 T cell receptor beta chains were all obtained from the same sample, sequenced in a study of cytomegalovirus exposure and HLA in healthy donors. The study ran its PCR with 60 Vbeta and 13 Jbeta primers. TCRdb's table, derived via immunoSEQ multiplex PCR, lists solely in-frame clones and lacks some. The sample contains roughly 150,000 clones, roughly 84% of which appear only once. The sample taken for sequencing was PBMCs. The receptors come from a man aged 25 to 45 in good health and CMV-seropositive.

The CDR3 loop reads CASSPVPGLARSTDTQYF. CDR3 in DNA: TGTGCCAGCAGCCCTGTCCCGGGACTAGCGCGTAGCACAGATACGCAGTATTTT. The chain uses TRBV9 and TRBJ2-3; 10 nucleotides agree with TRBD2. CDR1 is SGDLS and CDR2 is YYNGEE in the germline V gene. CDR3 size: 18 residues. The junction had 11 bases not matched to a gene; V was cut back by 4 bases and J by 0 bases.

The chain is built from TRBV18 and TRBJ1-4; D remains ambiguous. Trimming took 5 bases from V and 0 from J, leaving 10 bases between them. This CDR3 region has 15 residues. Germline CDR1 reads KGHSH; CDR2 reads LQKENI. CDR3 amino acids: CASSSRDATNEKLFF. CDR3 DNA sequence: TGTGCCAGCTCAAGCCGGGATGCAACTAATGAAAAACTGTTTTTT.

This clone was observed a single time. The V and J genes are TRBV21-1 and TRBJ2-1; the table's D call of TRBD1 was not tested on the DNA. TRBV21-1 is tagged as a pseudogene. This CDR3 has 15 amino acids. Here the CDR3 reads CASSNRDTSYNEQFF. As DNA, the CDR3 is TGTGCCAGCAGCAACCGGGACACCTCCTACAATGAGCAGTTCTTC.

The gene calls are TRBV10-3 and TRBJ1-2, with D unresolved. From germline, CDR1 is ENHRY and CDR2 SYGVKD. This CDR3 comprises 11 residues. The V gene lost 0 bases and the J gene lost 8 bases, with 4 bases spanning the gap. CDR3 sequence: CAISESRGYTF. In nucleotides, the CDR3 is TGTGCCATCAGTGAGTCGAGAGGCTACACCTTC.

The chain carries TRBV18 and TRBJ1-2, with TRBD1 matching over 9 bases. Germline V gene lookup returns CDR1 KGHSH and CDR2 LQKENI. The junction had 5 bases not matched to a gene; V was cut back by 5 bases and J by 7 bases. This CDR3 spans 13 amino acids. The CDR3 spells CASSVTGGPGYTF. CDR3 sequence (DNA): TGTGCCAGCTCAGTGACAGGGGGTCCTGGCTACACCTTC.

The J gene is TRBJ2-3, the V gene TRBV5-1; D is ambiguous. This CDR3 has 12 residues. Germline loops: CDR1 SGHRS, CDR2 YFSETQ. With 0 bases removed from V and 6 bases from J, the gap between germline ends came to 5 bases. CDR3 protein: CASSLDQDTQYF. The CDR3 coding sequence is TGCGCCAGCAGCTTGGACCAGGATACGCAGTATTTT.

The J gene is TRBJ2-5, the V gene TRBV7-8; the match to TRBD1 covers 8 bases. The CDR3 runs to 15 residues. The germline V gene has CDR1 SGHVS and CDR2 FQNEAQ. The V segment lost 5 bases and the J segment 5 bases; nucleotides outside the gene matches: 10. The CDR3, as DNA: TGTGCCAGCAGCCAGCCGGTGACAGGGGTGGAGACCCAGTACTTC. Amino acid sequence: CASSQPVTGVETQYF.

This clone was seen just once. V and J are TRBV25-1 and TRBJ2-1, with 7 bases matching TRBD2. Germline loops: CDR1 MGHDK, CDR2 SYGVNS. With V trimmed by 0 bases and J by 6 bases, 5 bases remained unmatched. This CDR3 is 15 amino acids long. This CDR3 reads CASSEYGDYRNEQFF. The CDR3 DNA follows: TGTGCCAGCAGTGAATATGGGGACTACCGCAATGAGCAGTTCTTC.

V usage is TRBV4-2 and J usage is TRBJ1-2; D unclear. Germline loops: CDR1 LGHNA, CDR2 YNFKEQ. The CDR3 sequence is 14 residues long. V gave up 4 bases and J gave up 4 bases, with 13 bases separating them. For the CDR3, the DNA is TGTGCCAGCAGCCCCCCCAGTCAAGTCTATGGCTACACCTTC. Translating gives CASSPPSQVYGYTF.

The chain carries TRBV7-9 and TRBJ2-2; a weak D match, TRBD2 (5 bases). The CDR3 length is 16 residues. The germline V gene has CDR1 SEHNR and CDR2 FQNEAQ (reference sequence). V was trimmed by 5 bases and J by 0 bases, leaving 13 bases between them. The CDR3 region has the DNA TGTGCCAGCAGCCCCCTTCGGACTTCGAACACCGGGGAGCTGTTTTTT. Translated, it gives CASSPLRTSNTGELFF.